Below, 2 T cell receptor beta chains from the same sample are listed, as sequenced in a study of blood T cell repertoires in COVID-19. Profiled with immunoSEQ multiplex PCR; TCRdb holds only in-frame clones, not every one. The repertoire has approximately 250,000 clones, 80% to 90% of them found once; the top ten carry 1.2% to 1.5%. Material for sequencing was peripheral blood. The receptors shown here come from a woman in her thirties or forties who had recovered from COVID-19.

The V call is TRBV7-2, the J call TRBJ1-2; the D is unclear. This CDR3 comprises 15 residues. The germline CDR1 and CDR2 sequences are SGHTA and FQGNSA. The germline V and J ends were trimmed by 5 bases and 4 bases, with 17 bases remaining between them. CDR3 loop: CASSGPILSPYGYTF. CDR3 DNA sequence: TGTGCCAGCAGCGGGCCCATACTGTCGCCCTATGGCTACACCTTC.

This clone was found once. The chain joins TRBV24-1 to TRBJ2-5; D call uncertain. Trimming removed 2 bases from V and 3 bases from J, with 3 bases in between. The CDR3 extends over 12 amino acids. Germline V gene sequence: CDR1 KGHDR, CDR2 SFDVKD. The CDR3 here is CATSDSEETQYF. In DNA, the CDR3 is TGTGCCACCAGTGATTCCGAAGAGACCCAGTACTTC.